The next 11 T cell receptor beta chains were all read from a single sample in a study of beta chain features in type 1 diabetes. cDNA synthesis used the whole RNA isolate, giving expressed TCRB sequences. TCRdb's copy holds only in-frame clones and misses some; the assay was immunoSEQ multiplex PCR. Of around 500,000 clones in the sample, about 10% are singletons; the top ten hold 0.035% to 0.05%. The sequenced sample was naive CD4+ T cells from blood. Receptors were obtained from a woman between 18 and 30 years old in good health.

This clone has a handful of counts. The J gene is TRBJ1-3, the V gene TRBV19, with D uncertain. Germline assignment: CDR1 LNHDA and CDR2 SQIVND (reference sequence). There are 14 residues in the CDR3. The V gene lost 10 bases and the J gene lost 1 base, with 14 bases spanning the gap. CDR3 loop: CATVSLKSGNTIYF. In DNA form, the CDR3 reads TGTGCCACCGTTTCGTTGAAATCTGGAAACACCATATATTTT.

This chain uses TRBV4-1 with TRBJ2-1; TRBD2 matches at 9 bases. The CDR3 contains 15 residues. V shed 2 bases and J 5 bases; nucleotides not matched to a gene: 4. CDR1 is MGHRA, CDR2 YSYEKL, per germline. DNA for the CDR3: TGCGCCAGCAGCCAATGGCAGCGGGGGGACAATGAGCAGTTCTTC. The encoded protein is CASSQWQRGDNEQFF.

In this sample, this clone turned up a few times. V usage is TRBV29-1 and J usage is TRBJ2-7; 9 bases align to TRBD2. The length of the CDR3 is 13 residues. V lost 8 bases, J lost 0 bases, and 5 bases stayed unmatched. The germline CDR1 and CDR2 sequences are SQVTM and ANQGSEA. CDR3 nucleotides: TGCAGCTCGCTGACTAGCGGCTCCTACGAGCAGTACTTC. It specifies CSSLTSGSYEQYF.

This clone has more than one count but fewer than ten. The gene calls are TRBV13 and TRBJ2-7; D possibly corresponds to TRBD1 (6 bases). The CDR3 loop spans 14 amino acids. Per germline, CDR1 PRHDT and CDR2 FYEKMQ (reference sequence). V was clipped by 4 bases and J by 4 bases, with 14 bases between them. The CDR3 reads CASSSPGQLYEQYF. CDR3 bases: TGTGCCAGCAGCTCACCGGGACAATTATACGAGCAGTACTTC.

CDR3 in amino acids: CASSPERVGELFF. Here the CDR3 DNA reads TGTGCCAGCAGTCCTGAGCGGGTCGGGGAGCTGTTTTTT. The chain employs TRBV5-4 and TRBJ2-2, with D perhaps matching TRBD2 (6 bases). The CDR3 contains 13 residues. Germline CDR1 reads SGHNT; CDR2 reads YYREEE (reference sequence). The V and J ends lost 5 bases and 7 bases respectively, with 12 bases between them.

This clone occurred a few times. The rearrangement uses TRBV5-4 and TRBJ2-5, with 7 bases identical to TRBD2. The germline V gene has CDR1 SGHNT and CDR2 YYREEE (reference sequence). J was trimmed by 5 bases and V by 3 bases; bases with no gene match: 7. This CDR3 contains 14 residues. CDR3 amino acids: CASSSSGGRETQYF. The DNA for the CDR3 is TGTGCCAGCAGCTCCTCGGGGGGTAGGGAGACCCAGTACTTC.

The chain couples TRBV10-2 to TRBJ2-3; D is possibly TRBD2 (5 bases). The germline V gene has CDR1 WSHSY and CDR2 SAAADI. CDR3 size: 15 residues. The V end lost 4 bases, the J end lost 3 bases, and 14 bases lay between the germline ends. CDR3 loop: CASSVSGYTTDTQYF. The CDR3 DNA is TGCGCCAGCAGTGTAAGCGGCTACACGACAGATACGCAGTATTTT.

The rearrangement links TRBV5-1 to TRBJ1-4; D ambiguous. Looked up from germline, CDR1 is SGHRS and CDR2 is YFSETQ. CDR3 length equals 18 residues. V was trimmed by 4 bases and J by 2 bases, leaving 21 bases between them. CDR3 bases: TGCGCCAGCAGCCCTGAACCGGGAGCGCTTCTTACTAATGAAAAACTGTTTTTT. This sequence encodes CASSPEPGALLTNEKLFF.

This clone was detected a few times. V and J are TRBV4-3 and TRBJ2-2, with D unclear. The CDR3 runs to 13 residues. V dropped 0 bases and J dropped 9 bases, with 8 bases sitting between them. Germline V CDR1 and CDR2: LGHNA, YSLEER. CDR3: CASSQDLGRELFF. Written as DNA, the CDR3 is TGCGCCAGCAGCCAAGATTTAGGCCGGGAGCTGTTTTTT.

The chain uses TRBV5-1 and TRBJ1-5, with D perhaps TRBD1 (5 bases). V was clipped by 0 bases and J by 0 bases, with 13 bases between them. The V gene's germline CDR1 is SGHRS and CDR2 YFSETQ. This CDR3 spans 17 amino acids. The CDR3 DNA reads TGCGCCAGCAGCTTGGAGCCAGTGGGGCATAGCAATCAGCCCCAGCATTTT. It codes for CASSLEPVGHSNQPQHF.

This clone has a handful of counts. This chain connects TRBV12-5 to TRBJ2-7, with D possibly TRBD2 on 6 matching bases. Trimming shortened V by 9 bases and J by 5 bases, and 17 bases separated the two germline ends. The CDR3 has 13 amino acids. Germline values: CDR1 LGHNT, CDR2 FRNRAP. The CDR3 loop reads CASTAGRQDEQYV. CDR3 in DNA: TGTGCTAGCACCGCGGGACGCCAGGACGAGCAGTACGTC.